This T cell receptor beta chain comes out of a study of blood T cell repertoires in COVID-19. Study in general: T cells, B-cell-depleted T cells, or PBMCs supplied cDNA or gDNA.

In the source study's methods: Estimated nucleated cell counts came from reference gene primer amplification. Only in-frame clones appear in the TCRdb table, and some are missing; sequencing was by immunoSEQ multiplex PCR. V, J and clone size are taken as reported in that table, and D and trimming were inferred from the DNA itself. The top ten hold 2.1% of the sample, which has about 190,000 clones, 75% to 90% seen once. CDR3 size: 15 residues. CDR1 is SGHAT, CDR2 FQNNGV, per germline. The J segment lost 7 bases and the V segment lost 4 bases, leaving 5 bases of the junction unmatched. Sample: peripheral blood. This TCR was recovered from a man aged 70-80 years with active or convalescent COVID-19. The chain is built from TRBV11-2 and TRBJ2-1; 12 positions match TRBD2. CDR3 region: CASSSLAGGLNEQFF. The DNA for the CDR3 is TGTGCCAGCAGCTCACTAGCGGGAGGTCTTAATGAGCAGTTCTTC.